This T cell receptor beta chain was captured in a study of cytomegalovirus exposure and HLA in healthy donors (dated by TCRdb to the late 2010s). For the wider study: According to an earlier analysis of 550 to 750 of the donors, some 180 million T cells yielded some 120 million unique TCR beta sequences and approximately 280 Gb of sequence data. Typing coverage varied by locus: 629-630 donors for A, B, C, DRB1 and DQB1; roughly 500 for DQA1; about 590 for DPA1; 450 to 480 for DPB1. The genetic ancestry cluster associated with self-reported Caucasian donors included around four fifths of the 398 genotyped donors. A later analysis re-analyzed previously published TCR beta repertoires from approximately 670 donors and added high-resolution HLA genotyping to study TCR occurrence patterns. The study profiled the T cell repertoires of around 700 subjects by immunosequencing and related them to cytomegalovirus serostatus. The study was designed to test whether signatures of past pathogen exposure could be identified by cataloging public T cell receptors. Across approximately 400 genotyped donors of the cohort, an average of about 250,000 unique TCR beta nucleotide sequences per donor were sequenced, and approximately 17% of those sequences were non-productive. High-throughput TCR immunosequencing, statistical association of individual TCRs with disease status, and machine learning were combined to predict cytomegalovirus infection status. A handful of DR-DQ haplotypes were handled as single units for association and clustering because linkage in the cohort was strong. Besides the first cohort of roughly 700 subjects, a separate validation cohort made up of 95 to 150 different subjects was used. An early release covering roughly 640 HLA-typed donors comprised about 300 gigabases of sequencing data and roughly 85 million unique TCR sequences. To decide whether each TCR beta V gene segment behaved as functional or pseudogenic, an earlier analysis of fewer than 750 of the donors relied on high-throughput TCR beta sequencing. A later genetic analysis used genome-wide SNP genotypes for 398 of the 666 donors, treating that subset as a discovery cohort. Both class I and class II loci were covered by HLA typing, at four-digit resolution. The later analysis used no new phenotypic data to find candidate immune exposures, relying instead on TCR beta sequences and their occurrence across donors. Donor age, sex, ethnicity and CMV serostatus were compiled together with the repertoire data. Every discovery cohort repertoire had been produced on one sequencing platform.

As regards this clone: Its binding antigen is unknown.

To prepare the library, the immunoSEQ multiplex PCR assay was applied. The multiplex PCR relied on a mix of 60 forward primers for TCR Vbeta segments and 13 reverse primers for TCR Jbeta segments. A multiplex PCR assay on genomic DNA amplified the CDR3 region of rearranged TCR beta genes. On the Illumina HiSeq System, the amplified TCR beta libraries were sequenced as 87-base-pair reads. From the authors' description of their analysis: Across the 666 repertoires, a later analysis counted roughly 77 million unique TCR beta chains, approximately 12 million of which were shared by at least two donors. Raw reads were error-corrected and collapsed into unique sequences with a nearest-neighbor algorithm that merged closely related sequences to remove PCR and sequencing errors. Alignment of CDR3 sequences to IMGT reference sequences was used to assign V, D and J gene segments. For a sequence to be retained, a match of at least six nucleotides to both a V gene segment and a J gene segment was required. A rearrangement was called productive if the CDR3 had no stop codons and remained in frame with V and J, and every other rearrangement was called non-productive. CDR3 was defined according to IMGT convention as the region running from the second conserved V-encoded cysteine to the conserved J-encoded phenylalanine. Sequences without an unambiguous match to a single V gene segment were excluded from the earlier analysis of approximately 600 of the donors. In an earlier analysis of around 600 of the donors, V segments were called functional above 56.7% productive rearrangements and were called segregating when the between-donor standard deviation exceeded 5%. To diagnose cytomegalovirus status from the catalog of TCR beta chain sequences, a statistical classification framework was built. In a later analysis, V and J genes were assigned by comparing TCR nucleotide sequences against IMGT/GENE-DB human TR gene sequences. A later analysis assigned CDR3 sequences and most-parsimonious VDJ recombination scenarios with the TCRdist pipeline. In a later analysis, each TCR beta chain was defined by its CDR3 amino acid sequence together with its V-gene family, and reads without a unique V-gene family were excluded. A later analysis removed several hundred highly shared, low-generation-probability nucleotide sequences to deal with suspected cross-contamination and a sequencing artifact. For each public chain, a later analysis derived a clonal expansion index from normalized ranks of inferred template counts within each repertoire. A later analysis computed generation probabilities with a VDJ recombination model fitted to out-of-frame rearrangements, and checked the results against IGoR. Hypergeometric tests were used in a later analysis to score TCR-TCR, TCR-HLA and TCR-CMV co-occurrence, with a repertoire-size bias correction applied to the TCR pairs. To estimate false discovery rates, a later analysis permuted the HLA or CMV assignments 20 times. In a later analysis, co-occurring TCRs were grouped using DBSCAN, and TCRdist sequence similarity was added for clustering within HLA-allele-positive subsets. Repertoires with fewer than 30,000 or more than 120,000 public chains, plus five repertoires with anomalous nucleotide sharing, were excluded from co-occurrence clustering. This is the immuneACCESS table as TCRdb keeps it, with only in-frame sequences that have V and J called. A part of the clones is gone; compared with another copy, unresolved V genes explain less than half, and the rest is unexplained. The DNA was the basis for D and trimming; V, J and clone size are from that table. The table for this sample lists 130,000 to 150,000 clones. Jointly, the top ten make up roughly 3% of the sample.

Study-level results and caveats: A cluster of highly shared sequence variants was judged likely to be a technical artifact of the sequencing pipeline. A further reported finding was that TCR beta sequences accurately predicted the HLA-A and HLA-B alleles for most subjects in the first cohort. Strong co-occurrence of HLA alleles, especially DR and DQ, made assigning TCR associations to individual alleles difficult. A later analysis reported that several top co-occurrence clusters appeared linked to parvovirus B19, influenza, CMV and Epstein-Barr virus. The study gave a list of over 150 TCR beta chains associated with cytomegalovirus. Compared with equally common non-associated chains, HLA-associated TCR beta chains in a later analysis were more clonally expanded and had lower generation probabilities. Only TCR beta chains were sequenced in this cohort, and the absence of alpha or paired-chain data limited detectable features. In vitro tests confirmed that a few of the cytomegalovirus-associated TCR beta chains recognize cytomegalovirus antigens. Correlated functional status among segregating V segments might reflect linkage disequilibrium, but an unknown experimental factor could not be ruled out. According to a later genetic analysis, donors in an Asian-associated ancestry cluster had fewer N-insertions in productive TCRs than the approximately 710-donor mean. The classifier was reported to diagnose cytomegalovirus status with high specificity and sensitivity in both the original cohort and the validation cohort. In a later analysis, the rate of TCR association differed among HLA loci, with DRB1 alleles having the most associated TCRs and HLA-C alleles having the fewest. The authors suggested that the approach could potentially be generalized to other disease states and immunological phenotypes. Most CMV-associated TCR beta chains appeared to be HLA-restricted in a later analysis, and the HLA associations seemed to be driven largely by CMV exposure. Most TCR sequences were observed very rarely across donors, whereas some public TCRs were present in many individuals. At a false discovery rate of 0.05, a later analysis linked about 17,000 TCR beta sequences to specific HLA alleles. Approximately 16 rarely observed V segments, including chromosome 9 orphons, were excluded from the earlier analysis of almost 600 of the donors because counts were too low. Immune exposure information for the cohort was limited to CMV serostatus. An earlier analysis of 587 of the donors showed that most TCR beta V segments appeared in productive rearrangements either about 90% or about 30% of the time, which broadly matched IMGT annotations. Because HLA typing was unavailable for some donors at each locus, only the typed subset was used in association tests. An association between a missense DCLRE1C variant and V-gene and J-gene trimming of TCR beta chains was found in a later genetic analysis and replicated in an independent cohort. Roughly uniform sequencing depth across donors was assumed in presence/absence analyses, although this assumption may not hold.

The cohort consisted of 600 to 750 healthy bone marrow donors. At the time of sampling, all cohort members were nominally healthy, though unrecorded immune exposures were likely present. The donor was CMV seronegative and was included in the group of approximately 350 seronegative cohort members. A peripheral blood sample was collected from each donor, and TCR beta sequencing was performed on peripheral blood mononuclear cells. The Qiagen DNeasy Blood Extraction Kit was used to extract genomic DNA from the blood cell samples. The specimen was PBMCs. The sequence came from a man aged 40-55 years in good health and CMV-seronegative.

The CDR3 region has the sequence CASSLGAGATGYGYTF. The DNA is TGTGCCAGCAGCTTGGGTGCGGGGGCGACTGGCTATGGCTACACCTTC. The chain is encoded by TRBV5-6 joined to TRBJ1-2; the best D guess is TRBD1, with 6 bases matching. From the cysteine up to the phenylalanine, the CDR3 has a length of 16 residues. Kept here is only the CDR3 DNA, which spans 48 bases and is read in frame from base 1. CDR1 and CDR2 are drawn from the germline V gene: SGHDT, YYEEEE. V drops 0 bases and J drops 4 bases, leaving 16 bases in between.